This T cell receptor (beta chain) was profiled in a study of spatial heterogeneity in lung cancer. On the study more broadly: Detected sequences consistently included more beta-chain ones than alpha-chain ones. Study-level findings and limits: Tumor TCRs that were ubiquitous and expanded showed up in blood more at resection than follow-up.

This clonotype was seen at least ten times. What it binds is not known. All TCR cDNA molecules were individually tagged with a unique molecular identifier. TCRdb reanalysed the 5' RACE reads using MiXCR and keeps one entry per CDR3 protein. Of around 110,000 distinct CDR3 sequences listed, 12% were seen once; the top ten hold approximately 17%. Time point in this sample: blood at routine non-recurrence follow-up after resection. Whole RNA from tumor, nontumor lung or frozen PBMC was sequenced unsorted. CDR1 and CDR2 (germline): SQVTM, ANQGSEA. V was pared by 7 bases and J by 5 bases, with 4 bases of the junction left unmatched. There are 12 residues in the CDR3.

The specimen was PBMCs, collected at follow-up. The genes are TRBV29-1 and TRBJ1-1; 10 positions agree with TRBD1. This clonotype was obtained from a male donor with early-stage non-small cell lung cancer. The CDR3 nucleotides read TGCAGCGGGGGACAGGGGCGGACTGAAGCTTTCTTT. This codes for CSGGQGRTEAFF.